The 3 T cell receptor beta chains given below trace back to one sample, sequenced in a study of tumor and adjacent non-tumor tissue in lung cancer. RNA was extracted from bulk tissue without any cell sorting. The library came from three nested PCR rounds adapted from ARM-PCR protocols. TCRdb itself ran the multiplex PCR reads through MiXCR, one entry per CDR3 protein. The repertoire holds 91,000 or so distinct CDR3 sequences, with just over 65% as singletons. What was sequenced was lung tumor tissue. These receptor sequences come from a man aged 60-69 years with non-small cell lung cancer.

The J gene is TRBJ2-2, the V gene TRBV29-1; 7 bases map to TRBD1. CDR1 is SQVTM, CDR2 ANQGSEA, per germline. This CDR3 comprises 16 residues. V lost 5 bases and J lost 15; bases outside the gene matches: 24. The CDR3 is CSVLRRGRDSPLVLFF. As DNA, the CDR3 is TGCAGCGTTCTACGACGAGGCCGGGACAGTCCTTTGGTGTTGTTTTTT.

This clonotype showed up many times. The gene calls are TRBV6-5 and TRBJ1-1, with D perhaps matching TRBD1 (6 bases). The V end lost 7 bases, the J end lost 1 base, and 10 bases lay between the germline ends. Germline assignment: CDR1 MNHEY and CDR2 SVGAGI. This CDR3 has 13 amino acids. CDR3 amino acids: CASNRGRNTEAFF. CDR3 nucleotide sequence: TGTGCCAGCAACCGGGGGCGGAACACTGAAGCTTTCTTT.

A note on this clonotype: The junction and the germline gene differ at one end; a read error may be behind it. CDR3 coding DNA: TGCAGCGGATGGACTGGCAATGAGCGGTTCTTC. It codes for CSGWTGNERFF. The chain carries TRBV29-1 and TRBJ2-1; D possibly corresponds to TRBD2 (5 bases). Germline V lookup: CDR1 SQVTM, CDR2 ANQGSEA. The length of the CDR3 is 11 residues.